This record looks at one TCR beta chain sequence and its context. Its specificity is unknown. The data stem from a study of shared clonotypes between healthy human individuals. For the study at large: Used for every donor were three CD4 naive, three CD4 memory, two CD8 naive and one CD8 memory plate.

V shed 6 bases and J shed 10 bases, with 14 bases lying between them. This CDR3 is built from 12 residues. The V gene's germline CDR1 is SGDLS and CDR2 YYNGEE. The study ran the assay at deep level. The table came from immunoSEQ multiplex PCR; TCRdb's copy has only in-frame clones and leaves some out. The sample has fewer than 2.5 million clones; roughly 93% are singletons. Study results and limitations: Naive CD4 clonotype sharing across a few donors was about 5.3%. The sole specimen, blood, was sampled, and tissue repertoires likely differ.

Sequences were obtained from naive CD4+ T cells from PBMCs. The subset denotes: CD45RA+ positively selected. The chain recombines TRBV9 with TRBJ2-1; D gene ambiguous. The TCR originated in a man in his late teens or twenties in good health. Some clones in this sample may be carry-over from other donors' samples. The CDR3 region is CASNFSGVEQFF. CDR3 bases: TGTGCCAGCAACTTTAGTGGGGTAGAGCAGTTCTTC.